This paragraph reports one T cell receptor beta chain. Its antigen is not known. Four subsets defined by CD45RA and CD27 were sorted after CD3, CD4, CD8 and live/dead staining. The data derive from a study of naive and memory T cell subsets. General study points: A few larger clonotypes appeared in naive repertoires, especially CD8, possibly memory cells re-expressing CD45RA.

Both TRBC1 and TRBC2 were covered by a beta constant-region primer of two equimolar oligonucleotides. Nested alpha and beta constant-region primers with the SP2 primer drove four PCR rounds on ligated cDNA. TCRdb itself ran the UMI-ligation and nested PCR reads through MiXCR, one entry per CDR3 protein. The repertoire consists of roughly 83,000 distinct CDR3 sequences, with approximately 10% occurring once and the leading ten covering around 0.13%. This CDR3 comprises 16 residues. V lost 3 bases and J lost 0, with 9 bases in between. The germline gives CDR1 MDHEN, CDR2 SYDVKM. V is TRBV28 and J is TRBJ1-6; TRBD1 might be the D (5 bases). The sequencing input was naive CD4+ T cells from blood. The origin of this receptor is a human donor in good health. CDR3 sequence reads: CASSFYRSSYNSPLHF. The CDR3 DNA sequence: TGTGCCAGCAGTTTCTACAGGAGCTCCTATAATTCACCCCTCCACTTT.